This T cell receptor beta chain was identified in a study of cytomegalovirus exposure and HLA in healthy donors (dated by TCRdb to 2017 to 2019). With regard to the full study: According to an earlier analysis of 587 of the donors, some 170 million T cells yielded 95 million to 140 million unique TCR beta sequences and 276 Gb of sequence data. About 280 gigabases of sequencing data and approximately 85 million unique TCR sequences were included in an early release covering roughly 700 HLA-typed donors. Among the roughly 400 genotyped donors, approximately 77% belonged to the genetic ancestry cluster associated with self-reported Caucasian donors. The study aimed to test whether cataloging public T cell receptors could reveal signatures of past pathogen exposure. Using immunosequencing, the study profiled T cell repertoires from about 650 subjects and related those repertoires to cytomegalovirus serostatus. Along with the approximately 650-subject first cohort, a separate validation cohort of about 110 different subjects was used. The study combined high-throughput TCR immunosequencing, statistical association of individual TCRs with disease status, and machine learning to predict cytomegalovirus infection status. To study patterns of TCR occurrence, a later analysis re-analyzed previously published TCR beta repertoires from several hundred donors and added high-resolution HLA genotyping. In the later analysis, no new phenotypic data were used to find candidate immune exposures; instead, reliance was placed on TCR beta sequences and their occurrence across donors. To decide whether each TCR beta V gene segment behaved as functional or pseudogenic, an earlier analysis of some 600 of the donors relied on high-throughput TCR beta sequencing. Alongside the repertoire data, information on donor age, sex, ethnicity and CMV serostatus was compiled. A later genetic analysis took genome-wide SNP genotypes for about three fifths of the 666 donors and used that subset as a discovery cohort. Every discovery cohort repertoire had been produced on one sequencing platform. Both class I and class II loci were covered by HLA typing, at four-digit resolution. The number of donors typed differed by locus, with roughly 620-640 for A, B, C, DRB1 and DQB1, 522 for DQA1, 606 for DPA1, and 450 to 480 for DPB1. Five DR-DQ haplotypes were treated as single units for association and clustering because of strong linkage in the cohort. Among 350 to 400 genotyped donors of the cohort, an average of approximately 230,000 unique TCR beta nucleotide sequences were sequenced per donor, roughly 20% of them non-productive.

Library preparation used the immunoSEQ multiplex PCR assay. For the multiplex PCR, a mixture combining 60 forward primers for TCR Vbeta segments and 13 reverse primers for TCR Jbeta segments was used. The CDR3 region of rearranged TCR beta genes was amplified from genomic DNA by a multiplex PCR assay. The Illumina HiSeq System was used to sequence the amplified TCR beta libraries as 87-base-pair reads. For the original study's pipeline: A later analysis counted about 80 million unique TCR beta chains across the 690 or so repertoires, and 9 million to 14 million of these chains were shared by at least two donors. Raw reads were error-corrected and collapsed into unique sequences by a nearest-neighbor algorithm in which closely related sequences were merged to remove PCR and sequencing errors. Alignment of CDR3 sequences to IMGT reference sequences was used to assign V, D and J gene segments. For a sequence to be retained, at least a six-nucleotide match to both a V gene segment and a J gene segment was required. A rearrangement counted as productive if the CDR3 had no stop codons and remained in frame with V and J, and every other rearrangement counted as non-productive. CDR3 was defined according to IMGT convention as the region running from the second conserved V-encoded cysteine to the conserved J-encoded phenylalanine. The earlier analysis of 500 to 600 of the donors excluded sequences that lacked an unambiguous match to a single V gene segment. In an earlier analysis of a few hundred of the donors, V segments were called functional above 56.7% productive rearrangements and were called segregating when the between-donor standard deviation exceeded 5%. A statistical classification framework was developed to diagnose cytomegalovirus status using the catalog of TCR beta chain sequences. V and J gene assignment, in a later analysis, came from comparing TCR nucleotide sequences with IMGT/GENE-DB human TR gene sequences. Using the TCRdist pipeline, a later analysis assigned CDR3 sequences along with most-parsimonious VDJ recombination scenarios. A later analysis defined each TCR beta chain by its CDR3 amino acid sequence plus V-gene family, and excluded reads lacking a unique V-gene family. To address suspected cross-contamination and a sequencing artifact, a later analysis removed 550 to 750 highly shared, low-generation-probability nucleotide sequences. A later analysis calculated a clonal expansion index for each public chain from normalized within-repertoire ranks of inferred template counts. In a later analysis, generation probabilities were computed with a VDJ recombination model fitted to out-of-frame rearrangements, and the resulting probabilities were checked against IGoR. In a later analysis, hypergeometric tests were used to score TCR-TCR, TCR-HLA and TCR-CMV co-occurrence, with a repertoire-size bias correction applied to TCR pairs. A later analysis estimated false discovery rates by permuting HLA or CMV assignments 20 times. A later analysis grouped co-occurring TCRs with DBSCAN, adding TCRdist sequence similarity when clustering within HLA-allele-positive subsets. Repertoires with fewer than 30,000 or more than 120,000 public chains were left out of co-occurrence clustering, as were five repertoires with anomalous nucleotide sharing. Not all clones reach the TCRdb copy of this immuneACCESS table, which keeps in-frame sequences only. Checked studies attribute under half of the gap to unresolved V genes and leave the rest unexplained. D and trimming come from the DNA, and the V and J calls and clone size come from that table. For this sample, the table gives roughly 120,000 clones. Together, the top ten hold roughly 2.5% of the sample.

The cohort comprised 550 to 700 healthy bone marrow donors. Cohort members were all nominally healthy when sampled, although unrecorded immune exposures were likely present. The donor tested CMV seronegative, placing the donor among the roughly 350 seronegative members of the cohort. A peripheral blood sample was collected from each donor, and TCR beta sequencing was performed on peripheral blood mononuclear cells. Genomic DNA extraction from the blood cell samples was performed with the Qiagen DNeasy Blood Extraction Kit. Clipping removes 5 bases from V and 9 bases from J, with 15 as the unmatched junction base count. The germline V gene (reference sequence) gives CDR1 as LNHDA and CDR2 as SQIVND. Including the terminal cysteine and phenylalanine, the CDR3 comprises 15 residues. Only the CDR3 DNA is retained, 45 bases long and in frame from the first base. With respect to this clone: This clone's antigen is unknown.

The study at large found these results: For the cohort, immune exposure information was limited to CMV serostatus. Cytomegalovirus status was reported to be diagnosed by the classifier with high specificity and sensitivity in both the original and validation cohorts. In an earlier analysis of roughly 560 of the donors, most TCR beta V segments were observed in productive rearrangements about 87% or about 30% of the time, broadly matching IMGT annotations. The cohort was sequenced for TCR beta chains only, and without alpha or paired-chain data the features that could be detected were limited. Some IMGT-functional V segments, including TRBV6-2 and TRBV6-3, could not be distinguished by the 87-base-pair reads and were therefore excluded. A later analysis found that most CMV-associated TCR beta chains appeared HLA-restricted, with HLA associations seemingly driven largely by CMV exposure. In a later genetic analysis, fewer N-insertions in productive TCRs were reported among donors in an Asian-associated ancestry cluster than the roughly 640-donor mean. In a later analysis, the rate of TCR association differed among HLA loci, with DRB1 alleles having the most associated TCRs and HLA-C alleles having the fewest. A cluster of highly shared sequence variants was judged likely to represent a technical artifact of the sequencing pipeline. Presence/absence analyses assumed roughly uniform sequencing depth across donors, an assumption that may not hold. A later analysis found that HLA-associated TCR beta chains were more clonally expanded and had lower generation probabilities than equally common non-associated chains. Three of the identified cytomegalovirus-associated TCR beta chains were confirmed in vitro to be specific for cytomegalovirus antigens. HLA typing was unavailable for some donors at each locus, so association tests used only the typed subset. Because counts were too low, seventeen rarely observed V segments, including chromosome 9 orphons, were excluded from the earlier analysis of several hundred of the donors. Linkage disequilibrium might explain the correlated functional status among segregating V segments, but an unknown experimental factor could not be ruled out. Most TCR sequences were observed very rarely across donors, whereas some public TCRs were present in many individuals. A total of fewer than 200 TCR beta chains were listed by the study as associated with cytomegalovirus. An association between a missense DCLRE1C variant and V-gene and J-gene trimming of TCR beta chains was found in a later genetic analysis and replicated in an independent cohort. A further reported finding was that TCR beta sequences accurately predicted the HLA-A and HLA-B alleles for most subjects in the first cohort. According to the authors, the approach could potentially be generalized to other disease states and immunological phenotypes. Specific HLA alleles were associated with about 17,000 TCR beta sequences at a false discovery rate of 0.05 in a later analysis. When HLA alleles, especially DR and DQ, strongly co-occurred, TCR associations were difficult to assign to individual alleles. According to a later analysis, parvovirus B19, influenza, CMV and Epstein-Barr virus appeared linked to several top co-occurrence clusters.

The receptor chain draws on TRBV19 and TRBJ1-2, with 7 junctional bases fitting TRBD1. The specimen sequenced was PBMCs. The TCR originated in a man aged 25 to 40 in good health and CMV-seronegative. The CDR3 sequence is CASSPHPPGQTSYTF. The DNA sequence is TGTGCCAGTAGTCCCCATCCCCCGGGACAGACGAGCTACACCTTC. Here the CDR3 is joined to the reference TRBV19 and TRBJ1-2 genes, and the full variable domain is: DGGITQSPKYLFRKEGQNVTLSCEQNLNHDAMYWYRQDPGQGLRLIYYSQIVNDFQKGDIAEGYSVSREKKESFPLTVTSAQKNPTAFYLCASSPHPPGQTSYTFGSGTRLTVV.